This passage covers 7 T cell receptor beta chains from one sample sequenced in a study of lymphopenia after photon versus proton radiotherapy. The protocol was immunoSEQ multiplex PCR, while the TCRdb copy is restricted to in-frame clones and leaves out a portion. Of about 160,000 clones listed, around nine tenths are singletons. The sequencing here drew on peripheral blood, taken from a patient treated with photon-based radiotherapy. All receptors come from a man in his fifties or sixties with gastric cancer.

J is TRBJ2-1 and V is TRBV2; no firm D call. The CDR3 extends over 12 amino acids. Trimming shortened V by 5 bases and J by 8 bases, and 10 bases separated the two germline ends. From germline, CDR1 is SNHLY and CDR2 FYNNEI. CDR3 sequence reads: CASSYAIDEQFF. The CDR3 nucleotides read TGTGCCAGCAGTTACGCTATAGATGAGCAGTTCTTC. Looking up the rest from reference TRBV2 and TRBJ2-1 gives the full variable domain: EPEVTQTPSHQVTQMGQEVILRCVPISNHLYFYWYRQILGQKVEFLVSFYNNEISEKSEIFDDQFSVERPDGSNFTLKIRSTKLEDSAMYFCASSYAIDEQFFGPGTRLTVL.

The chain has TRBV7-2 and TRBJ1-1; no definite D call. CDR3 length equals 14 residues. Trimming removed 0 bases at V and 2 bases at J, with 7 bases between. The germline gives CDR1 SGHTA, CDR2 FQGNSA. CDR3 amino acids: CASSLAGLNTEAFF. DNA for the CDR3: TGTGCCAGCAGCTTAGCGGGGTTAAACACTGAAGCTTTCTTT. Full variable domain (rest looked up from reference TRBV7-2 and TRBJ1-1): GAGVSQSPSNKVTEKGKDVELRCDPISGHTALYWYRQSLGQGLEFLIYFQGNSAPDKSGLPSDRFSAERTGGSVSTLTIQRTQQEDSAVYLCASSLAGLNTEAFFGQGTRLTVV.

The gene calls are TRBV6-1 and TRBJ1-2; D not certain. Germline-derived CDR1 and CDR2 are MNHNS and SASEGT. The CDR3 covers 13 residues. V lost 3 bases and J lost 0, with 5 bases in between. The CDR3 reads CASSDEANYGYTF. CDR3 nucleotides: TGTGCCAGCAGTGATGAGGCTAACTATGGCTACACCTTC.

This clone appeared a single time. V is TRBV4-2 and J is TRBJ2-2; 8 bases fit TRBD1. The CDR3 runs to 18 residues. Germline-derived CDR1 and CDR2 are LGHNA and YNFKEQ. J was trimmed by 1 base and V by 2 bases; bases with no gene match: 9. CDR3: CASSQPRPGTGNTGELFF. CDR3 in DNA: TGTGCCAGCAGCCAACCTAGACCGGGGACAGGGAACACCGGGGAGCTGTTTTTT.

The V gene is TRBV28, the J gene TRBJ1-1; tentative D call: TRBD1 (5 bases). Trimming took 2 bases from V and 5 from J, leaving 12 bases between them. The CDR3 is 14 amino acids. From germline, CDR1 is MDHEN and CDR2 SYDVKM. The CDR3: CASSLEVGLTEAFF. Here the CDR3 DNA reads TGTGCCAGCAGTTTAGAGGTGGGGCTTACTGAAGCTTTCTTT.

The J gene is TRBJ2-7, the V gene TRBV5-5, with D perhaps TRBD2 (6 bases). The CDR3 is 12 residues long. The ends were cut back, 5 bases at V and 3 bases at J, with 9 bases in the middle. Germline V lookup: CDR1 SGHKS, CDR2 YYEKEE (reference sequence). CDR3 nucleotide sequence: TGTGCCAGCAGTTTGCGGGACTACGAGCAGTACTTC. It specifies CASSLRDYEQYF. Based on the CDR3 plus reference TRBV5-5 and TRBJ2-7, the full variable domain is DAGVTQSPTHLIKTRGQQVTLRCSPISGHKSVSWYQQVLGQGPQFIFQYYEKEERGRGNFPDRFSARQFPNYSSELNVNALLLGDSALYLCASSLRDYEQYFGPGTRLTVT.

V gene TRBV4-2 combines with J gene TRBJ1-1; D gene uncertain. Trimming pared 0 bases from V and 4 bases from J, leaving 9 bases between. This CDR3 has 14 residues. Germline values: CDR1 LGHNA, CDR2 YNFKEQ. In DNA form, the CDR3 reads TGTGCCAGCAGCCAAGATGGACCCGGCACTGAAGCTTTCTTT. Its protein product is CASSQDGPGTEAFF.